This TCR beta chain is from a study of blood T cell repertoires in COVID-19. Trimming pared 4 bases from V and 2 bases from J, leaving 4 bases between. The CDR3 sequence is 12 residues long. Germline V gene lookup returns CDR1 LGHDT and CDR2 YNNKEL (reference sequence). Some clones are missing from TCRdb's copy, which holds only in-frame ones; the method was immunoSEQ multiplex PCR. The sample consists of about 140,000 clones, 76% of them appearing once. The source is an elderly woman with active or convalescent COVID-19. The sequenced sample consisted of peripheral blood. The V gene is TRBV3-1 (or the pseudogene TRBV3-2), the J gene TRBJ2-3; D is unclear. The CDR3 protein is CASSPYTDTQYF. As DNA, the CDR3 is TGTGCCAGCAGCCCGTACACAGATACGCAGTATTTT.